A single sample is the source of the 21 T cell receptor beta chains below, sequenced in a study of shared clonotypes between healthy human individuals. This table comes from immunoSEQ multiplex PCR, and its TCRdb copy is limited to in-frame clones, with some not included. The data show millions of clones, with roughly 92% seen just once and 0.14% held by the top ten. The sample was naive CD4+ T cells sorted from blood. Described subset: CD45RA+ positively selected. Source of these receptors: a man aged 18 to 35 in good health.

This rearrangement joins TRBV5-4 to TRBJ1-6; D possibly corresponds to TRBD1 (5 bases). Per germline, CDR1 SGHNT and CDR2 YYREEE (reference sequence). V was shortened by 5 bases and J by 8 bases, with 20 bases between the two germline ends. The CDR3 covers 16 residues. DNA for the CDR3: TGTGCCAGCAGGTCAATATCGCAGGGTCGGGATTCACCCCTCCACTTT. This sequence encodes CASRSISQGRDSPLHF.

Regarding this clone: The same CDR3 is also encoded by other DNA sequences in this sample. The chain employs TRBV6-5 and TRBJ2-7; 8 nucleotides match TRBD1. Per germline, CDR1 MNHEY and CDR2 SVGAGI. This CDR3 has 14 residues. V was clipped by 5 bases and J by 0 bases; unmatched bases: 3. The CDR3: CASSRTGSSYEQYF. For the CDR3, the DNA is TGTGCCAGCAGTCGGACAGGGAGCTCCTACGAGCAGTACTTC.

The rearrangement joins TRBV5-1 to TRBJ2-7; 13 positions match TRBD2. This CDR3 region has 17 residues. Germline-derived CDR1 and CDR2 are SGHRS and YFSETQ. V gave up 3 bases and J gave up 2 bases; unmatched junction bases: 8. CDR3 residues: CASSWTSGSTQPYEQYF. The CDR3 coding sequence is TGCGCCAGCAGCTGGACTAGCGGGAGTACTCAGCCCTACGAGCAGTACTTC.

The chain recombines TRBV6-5 with TRBJ2-1; 7 bases agree with TRBD2. CDR1 is MNHEY and CDR2 is SVGAGI in the germline V gene. The CDR3 runs 12 residues. The junction had 3 bases not matched to a gene; V was cut back by 6 bases and J by 7 bases. The DNA for the CDR3 is TGTGCCAGCAGCTGGGGGGGGAATGAGCAGTTCTTC. Amino acids: CASSWGGNEQFF.

The V and J genes are TRBV10-3 and TRBJ2-1; 7 positions match TRBD2. Germline lookup yields CDR1 ENHRY and CDR2 SYGVKD. The V gene end was trimmed by 6 bases and the J gene end by 6 bases; junction bases not matched to a gene: 5. This CDR3 is built from 13 residues. For the CDR3, the DNA is TGTGCCATCAGGGGGGGAGGGAGCAATGAGCAGTTCTTC. This encodes CAIRGGGSNEQFF.

The rearrangement uses TRBV7-8 and TRBJ2-1, with TRBD2 matching over 9 bases. Germline lookup yields CDR1 SGHVS and CDR2 FQNEAQ. This CDR3 is built from 18 residues. J lost 9 bases, V lost 2 bases, and 17 bases had no gene match. In DNA form, the CDR3 reads TGTGCCAGCAGCTTACCGGTGACAGGGCCTAGCGGGACTTTTGAGCAGTTCTTC. This gives the protein CASSLPVTGPSGTFEQFF. Drawing the rest from reference TRBV7-8 and TRBJ2-1, the complete variable domain is GAGVSQSPRYKVAKRGQDVALRCDPISGHVSLFWYQQALGQGPEFLTYFQNEAQLDKSGLPSDRFFAERPEGSVSTLKIQRTQQEDSAVYLCASSLPVTGPSGTFEQFFGPGTRLTVL.

The chain has TRBV19 and TRBJ1-3; D ambiguous. With 8 bases removed from V and 4 bases from J, the gap between germline ends came to 6 bases. CDR3 length: 11 amino acids. Germline CDR1 and CDR2: LNHDA and SQIVND (reference sequence). The DNA for the CDR3 is TGTGCCAGTCCACAGGGAAACACCATATATTTT. Amino acid sequence: CASPQGNTIYF. Full variable domain (rest looked up from reference TRBV19 and TRBJ1-3): DGGITQSPKYLFRKEGQNVTLSCEQNLNHDAMYWYRQDPGQGLRLIYYSQIVNDFQKGDIAEGYSVSREKKESFPLTVTSAQKNPTAFYLCASPQGNTIYFGEGSWLTVV.

The chain has TRBV4-3 and TRBJ1-2; possible D gene TRBD1, 5 bases. The V gene lost 0 bases and the J gene lost 7 bases, with 12 bases spanning the gap. Germline V lookup: CDR1 LGHNA, CDR2 YSLEER. CDR3 size: 14 residues. The DNA for the CDR3 is TGCGCCAGCAGCCAAGATCGCAGGGCCAGTGGCTACACCTTC. Translated, it gives CASSQDRRASGYTF.

This clone was recorded a few times. The chain links TRBV6-5 to TRBJ1-1; 7 bases match TRBD1. CDR3 length: 14 residues. Germline CDR1 reads MNHEY; CDR2 reads SVGAGI. Unmatched junction bases numbered 5, after V lost 0 bases and J lost 7 bases. This chain's CDR3 is CASSYSTQGFEAFF. As DNA, the CDR3 is TGTGCCAGCAGTTACTCGACACAGGGGTTTGAAGCTTTCTTT.

J is TRBJ2-7 and V is TRBV5-1; 7 bases line up with TRBD2. Germline assignment: CDR1 SGHRS and CDR2 YFSETQ. The CDR3 extends over 17 amino acids. Trimming took 0 bases from V and 0 from J; bases not matched to a gene: 9. The CDR3: CASSLAGRRGHSYEQYF. The CDR3 nucleotides are TGCGCCAGCAGCTTGGCCGGGAGGCGGGGTCACTCCTACGAGCAGTACTTC.

The J gene is TRBJ1-1, the V gene TRBV18, with D possibly TRBD1 on 6 matching bases. The V end lost 5 bases, the J end lost 4 bases, and 14 bases lay between the germline ends. The CDR3 spans 14 residues. CDR1 and CDR2 from the germline V gene are KGHSH and LQKENI. The CDR3, as DNA: TGTGCCAGCTCAGCAGGGGCGGGGGGCACTGAAGCTTTCTTT. This sequence encodes CASSAGAGGTEAFF.

The chain employs TRBV5-1 and TRBJ2-7, with D possibly called TRBD1 or TRBD2 (5 bases each). The ends were cut back, 5 bases at V and 0 bases at J, with 12 bases in the middle. CDR3 length: 14 residues. From germline, CDR1 is SGHRS and CDR2 YFSETQ. CDR3 in DNA: TGCGCCAGCAGTCAGTGGGGGAGCTCCTACGAGCAGTACTTC. Amino acids: CASSQWGSSYEQYF.

The chain employs TRBV27 and TRBJ2-3, with a possible D match to TRBD2 (6 bases). With 10 bases removed from V and 1 base from J, the gap between germline ends came to 18 bases. CDR3 length equals 15 residues. Germline lookup yields CDR1 MNHEY and CDR2 SMNVEV (reference sequence). The CDR3 protein is CATKSSGPRTDTQYF. In nucleotides, the CDR3 is TGTGCCACCAAATCAAGCGGGCCTCGCACAGATACGCAGTATTTT.

The rearrangement uses TRBV10-2 and TRBJ2-1; tentative D call: TRBD1 (5 bases). The V gene's germline CDR1 is WSHSY and CDR2 SAAADI. Trimming stripped 1 base from V and 10 bases from J, with 14 bases between. The CDR3 totals 14 residues. In nucleotides, the CDR3 is TGCGCCAGCAGTGAGTGGCTGCCCCCAGGGGAGCAGTTCTTC. This gives the protein CASSEWLPPGEQFF.

The V and J genes are TRBV7-8 and TRBJ2-5; D gene uncertain. The CDR3 length is 12 residues. V was pared by 5 bases and J by 5 bases, with 9 bases between. Germline loops: CDR1 SGHVS, CDR2 FQNEAQ. The CDR3 nucleotides read TGTGCCAGCAGCCCTAGTAGGGAGACCCAGTACTTC. This translates into CASSPSRETQYF.

The chain combines TRBV5-1 with TRBJ2-6; TRBD1 is a possible D gene (6 bases). Per the germline V gene, CDR1 is SGHRS and CDR2 is YFSETQ. There are 16 residues in the CDR3. Trimming stripped 0 bases from V and 1 base from J, with 8 bases between. CDR3 protein: CASSLAQGSGANVLTF. Here the CDR3 DNA reads TGCGCCAGCAGCTTGGCACAGGGATCTGGGGCCAACGTCCTGACTTTC.

This chain uses TRBV7-2 with TRBJ2-7; D is unresolved. Trimming stripped 5 bases from V and 5 bases from J, with 13 bases between. Germline-derived CDR1 and CDR2 are SGHTA and FQGNSA. There are 13 residues in the CDR3. The DNA of the CDR3 is TGTGCCAGCAGCAAGGACGGCCTCCACGAGCAGTACTTC. Amino acids: CASSKDGLHEQYF.

V gene TRBV28 combines with J gene TRBJ2-7; 10 nucleotides line up with TRBD2. The CDR3 contains 15 residues. Germline CDR1 is MDHEN and CDR2 is SYDVKM. V dropped 4 bases and J dropped 0; count of bases not matched to a gene: 3. CDR3 loop: CASSSSGGVSYEQYF. The CDR3 DNA follows: TGTGCCAGCAGTTCTAGCGGGGGAGTCTCCTACGAGCAGTACTTC.

V is TRBV27 and J is TRBJ1-1; 9 bases are shared with TRBD1. There are 16 residues in the CDR3. Losses at the gene ends were 7 bases for V and 3 bases for J; bases not matched to a gene: 12. Germline V CDR1 and CDR2: MNHEY, SMNVEV (reference sequence). The CDR3 protein is CASNQQGAAQYTEAFF. The CDR3 nucleotides read TGTGCCAGCAACCAACAGGGGGCCGCCCAGTACACTGAAGCTTTCTTT.

The rearrangement joins TRBV18 to TRBJ2-3; 9 nucleotides line up with TRBD1. V was clipped by 6 bases and J by 3 bases; unmatched bases: 13. The germline CDR1 and CDR2 sequences are KGHSH and LQKENI. CDR3 length: 17 residues. In DNA, the CDR3 is TGTGCCAGCTCGCAAAACATGCCGGGACAGGGAACAGATACGCAGTATTTT. Translated, it gives CASSQNMPGQGTDTQYF. The whole variable domain, filled in from reference TRBV18 and TRBJ2-3, reads NAGVMQNPRHLVRRRGQEARLRCSPMKGHSHVYWYRQLPEEGLKFMVYLQKENIIDESGMPKERFSAEFPKEGPSILRIQQVVRGDSAAYFCASSQNMPGQGTDTQYFGPGTRLTVL.

This clone was recorded a few times. The J gene is TRBJ1-1, the V gene TRBV7-2; weak D call: TRBD1 (6 bases). V dropped 5 bases and J dropped 11 bases, with 12 bases sitting between them. CDR1 SGHTA and CDR2 FQGNSA come from the germline V gene. The CDR3 length is 11 residues. This chain's CDR3 is CASSKQGRAFF. In DNA form, the CDR3 reads TGTGCCAGCAGCAAACAGGGCAGGGCTTTCTTT.